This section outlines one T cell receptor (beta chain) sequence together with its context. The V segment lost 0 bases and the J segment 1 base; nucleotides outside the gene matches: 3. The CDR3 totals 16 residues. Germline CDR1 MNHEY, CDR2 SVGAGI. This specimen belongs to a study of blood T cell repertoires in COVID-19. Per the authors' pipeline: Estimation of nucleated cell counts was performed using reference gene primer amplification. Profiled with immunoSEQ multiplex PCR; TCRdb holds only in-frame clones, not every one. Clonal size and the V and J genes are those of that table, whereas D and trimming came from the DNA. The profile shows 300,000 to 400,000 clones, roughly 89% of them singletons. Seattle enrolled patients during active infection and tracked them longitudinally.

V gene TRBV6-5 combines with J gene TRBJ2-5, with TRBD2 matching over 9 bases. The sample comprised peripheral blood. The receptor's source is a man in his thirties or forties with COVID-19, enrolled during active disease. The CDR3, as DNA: TGTGCCAGCAGTTACTCTGTGACTAGCGGCCAAGAGACCCAGTACTTC. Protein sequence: CASSYSVTSGQETQYF.